This section outlines one T cell receptor (beta chain) sequence together with its context. The source of the sample is a study of blood T cell repertoires in COVID-19. Study-wide context: The United States, Italy and Spain were the sources of the acute and convalescent COVID-19 samples. Sample material is recorded as cDNA or gDNA derived from T cells, B-cell-depleted T cells, or PBMCs.

The CDR3 is 21 residues long. The germline gives CDR1 LGHNA, CDR2 YSLEER. V shed 0 bases and J 4 bases; nucleotides not matched to a gene: 18. Only in-frame clones appear in the TCRdb table, and some are missing; sequencing was by immunoSEQ multiplex PCR. Counted here are more than 250,000 clones, around 88% occurring once; the ten biggest clones make up 1.2%. The sequence came from a woman in her forties or fifties with acute or convalescent COVID-19. Sequencing was performed on peripheral blood. The V and J genes are TRBV4-3 and TRBJ1-2, with 12 bases matching TRBD1. The CDR3 loop is CASSQDRVDRYGTGGGYGYTF. DNA for the CDR3: TGCGCCAGCAGCCAAGATCGGGTAGATCGGTATGGGACAGGGGGCGGCTATGGCTACACCTTC.